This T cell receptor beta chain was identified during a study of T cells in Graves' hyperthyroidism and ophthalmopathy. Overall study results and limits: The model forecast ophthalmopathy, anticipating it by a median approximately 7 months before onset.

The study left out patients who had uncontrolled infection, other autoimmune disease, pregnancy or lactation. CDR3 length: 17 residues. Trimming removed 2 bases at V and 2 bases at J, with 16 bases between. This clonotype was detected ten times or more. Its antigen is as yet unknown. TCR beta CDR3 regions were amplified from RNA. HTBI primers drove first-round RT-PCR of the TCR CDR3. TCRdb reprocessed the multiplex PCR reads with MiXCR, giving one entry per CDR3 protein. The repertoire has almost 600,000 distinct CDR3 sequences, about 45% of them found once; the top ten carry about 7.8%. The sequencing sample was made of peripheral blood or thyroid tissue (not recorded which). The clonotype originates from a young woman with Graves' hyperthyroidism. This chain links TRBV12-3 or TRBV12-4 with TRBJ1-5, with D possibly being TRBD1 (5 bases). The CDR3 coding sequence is TGTGCCAGCAGTTTACATCAGGGCCTGGCGGGCAATCAGCCCCAGCATTTT. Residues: CASSLHQGLAGNQPQHF.